The following is a TCR beta chain sequence with its context. Its antigen is unidentified. Via MiXCR, TCRdb re-called the 5' RACE reads, giving one row per CDR3 protein. The top ten hold approximately 14% of the sample, which has 380,000 or so distinct CDR3 sequences, 20% to 25% seen once. These data originate in a study of CD8 T cells in ankylosing spondylitis. CDR1 and CDR2 (germline): LGHNT, FRNRAP. The CDR3 is 14 residues long. Trimming cost V 2 bases and J 7 bases, with 12 bases left between them. Findings and limits, study-wide: Disease-linked clones, CD8+, were relatively rare in peripheral blood.

The gene calls are TRBV12-5 and TRBJ2-1; tentatively, D is TRBD2 (5 bases). The TCR was taken from a male donor with ankylosing spondylitis or in good health (not recorded which). Sample: blood, either unsorted or a sorted T cell fraction (not recorded which). The CDR3 bases are TGTGCTAGTGGTTTGAACGGACTCCCTAATGAGCAGTTCTTC. Amino acids: CASGLNGLPNEQFF.